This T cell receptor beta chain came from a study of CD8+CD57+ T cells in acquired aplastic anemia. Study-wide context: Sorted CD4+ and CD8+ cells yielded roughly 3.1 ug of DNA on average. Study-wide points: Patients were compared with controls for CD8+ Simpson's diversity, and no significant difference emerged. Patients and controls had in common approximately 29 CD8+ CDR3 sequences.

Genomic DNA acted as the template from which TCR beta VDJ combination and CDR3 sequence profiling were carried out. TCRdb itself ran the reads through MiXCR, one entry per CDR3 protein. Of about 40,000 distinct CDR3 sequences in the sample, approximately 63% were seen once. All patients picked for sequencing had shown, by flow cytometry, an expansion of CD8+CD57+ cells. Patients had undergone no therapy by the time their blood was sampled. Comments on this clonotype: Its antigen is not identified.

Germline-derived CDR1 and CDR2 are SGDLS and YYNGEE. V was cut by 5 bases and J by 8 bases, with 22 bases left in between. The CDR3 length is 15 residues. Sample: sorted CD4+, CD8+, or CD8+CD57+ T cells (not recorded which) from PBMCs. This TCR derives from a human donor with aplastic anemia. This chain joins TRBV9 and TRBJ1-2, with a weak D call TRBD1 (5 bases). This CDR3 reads CASRSPNGGSGGYTF. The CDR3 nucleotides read TGTGCCAGCAGGTCACCAAACGGGGGATCGGGCGGCTACACCTTC.